This passage covers 11 T cell receptor beta chains from one sample sequenced in a study of identical twins listed by TCRdb under 2016. The library was made by 5' RACE. Sequencer: Illumina HiSeq 2000. The public reads were reprocessed in TCRdb via fastp at Q25 and MiXCR, keeping in-frame beta chains. Every CDR3 protein is listed once, alongside the most common genes and DNA of its rows. Across this sample there are about 500,000 distinct CDR3 sequences, with 14% seen only once. The ten largest clones take up 0.95% to 1% of the sample. These data were also filed under a second study, of yellow fever vaccine responses in identical twins.

The sample was CD4+ T cells sorted from blood. All receptors derive from a young woman in good health.

This clonotype was picked up a small number of times. The V and J genes are TRBV20-1 and TRBJ2-7, with TRBD2 matching over 14 bases. J lost 4 bases, V lost 0 bases, and 14 bases had no gene match. The CDR3 spans 19 residues. CDR1 is DFQATT and CDR2 is SNEGSKA in the germline V gene (reference sequence). CDR3 DNA: TGCAGTGCTAGAGATCCCAAGACTAGCGGGGGGGCTAGGTGGTACGAGCAGTACTTC. Encoded protein: CSARDPKTSGGARWYEQYF.

V and J are TRBV10-3 and TRBJ1-2; 8 bases fit TRBD1. Trimming took 9 bases from V and 0 from J; bases not matched to a gene: 18. This CDR3 contains 18 residues. From germline, CDR1 is ENHRY and CDR2 SYGVKD. CDR3 protein: CAIWSVETGGVPNYGYTF. CDR3 DNA sequence: TGTGCCATATGGAGTGTGGAAACAGGGGGAGTCCCTAACTATGGCTACACCTTC.

The V gene is TRBV9, the J gene TRBJ2-5; 8 bases map to TRBD2. Germline V gives CDR1 SGDLS, CDR2 YYNGEE. This CDR3 comprises 18 residues. V was clipped by 0 bases and J by 3 bases; unmatched bases: 13. The CDR3 region is CASSVALGSGASKETQYF. The CDR3 DNA reads as TGTGCCAGCAGCGTAGCTCTCGGTAGCGGGGCCTCTAAAGAGACCCAGTACTTC. The whole variable domain, remainder taken from reference TRBV9 and TRBJ2-5, is DSGVTQTPKHLITATGQRVTLRCSPRSGDLSVYWYQQSLDQGLQFLIQYYNGEERAKGNILERFSAQQFPDLHSELNLSSLELGDSALYFCASSVALGSGASKETQYFGPGTRLLVL.

The gene calls are TRBV20-1 and TRBJ1-3; no clear D. Germline values: CDR1 DFQATT, CDR2 SNEGSKA (reference sequence). The CDR3 has 14 residues. Trimming took 0 bases from V and 0 from J, leaving 6 bases between them. CDR3 coding DNA: TGCAGTGCTAGAGATACACGCTCTGGAAACACCATATATTTT. Amino acids: CSARDTRSGNTIYF.

The chain combines TRBV20-1 with TRBJ2-4; tentatively, D is TRBD2 (6 bases). CDR1 DFQATT and CDR2 SNEGSKA come from the germline V gene (reference sequence). The CDR3 has 15 amino acids. V shed 6 bases and J shed 9 bases, with 24 bases lying between them. The CDR3 reads CSAAPAGRDSGIQYF. CDR3 DNA: TGCAGTGCCGCGCCTGCAGGGCGGGATAGCGGCATTCAGTACTTC.

This clonotype was observed a few times. The chain has TRBV6-5 and TRBJ2-7; a weak D match, TRBD2 (5 bases). Germline V CDR1 and CDR2: MNHEY, SVGAGI. The CDR3 has 13 residues. Trimming cost V 4 bases and J 3 bases, with 10 bases left between them. The CDR3 coding sequence is TGTGCCAGCAGTTCCGGGGTTTTCTACGAGCAGTACTTC. Protein sequence: CASSSGVFYEQYF.

This clonotype appeared many times. The J gene is TRBJ2-1, the V gene TRBV11-2; D is possibly TRBD1 or TRBD2 (6 bases each). Per germline, CDR1 SGHAT and CDR2 FQNNGV. The V end was cut by 5 bases, the J end by 1 base, with 21 bases between. There are 18 residues in the CDR3. The CDR3 bases are TGTGCCAGCAGCCTACGTGGTGGGGCGGGACAATCCTACAATGAGCAGTTCTTC. Its protein is CASSLRGGAGQSYNEQFF.

The chain uses TRBV27 and TRBJ2-1; tentatively, D is TRBD2 (6 bases). The V gene lost 6 bases and the J gene lost 13 bases, with 13 bases spanning the gap. The CDR3 loop spans 11 amino acids. The V gene's germline CDR1 is MNHEY and CDR2 SMNVEV (reference sequence). DNA for the CDR3: TGTGCCAGCAGCTCGGGGAGGCAACAGTTCTTC. This sequence encodes CASSSGRQQFF.

This clonotype showed up just a few times. The CDR3 is CASEPGTSLSYEQYF. CDR3 bases: TGTGCCAGCGAACCCGGGACTAGCCTCTCCTACGAGCAGTACTTC. This chain joins TRBV28 and TRBJ2-7, with TRBD2 matching 9 bases. The ends lost 8 bases at V and 0 bases at J; junction bases unmatched: 8. This CDR3 spans 15 amino acids. Per germline, CDR1 MDHEN and CDR2 SYDVKM. Drawing the rest from reference TRBV28 and TRBJ2-7, the complete variable domain is DVKVTQSSRYLVKRTGEKVFLECVQDMDHENMFWYRQDPGLGLRLIYFSYDVKMKEKGDIPEGYSVSREKKERFSLILESASTNQTSMYLCASEPGTSLSYEQYFGPGTRLTVT.

This clonotype was seen more than once but under ten times. V and J are TRBV7-9 and TRBJ2-7; 9 bases agree with TRBD2. Germline loops: CDR1 SEHNR, CDR2 FQNEAQ (reference sequence). Germline trimming cut 5 bases from V and 6 bases from J; bases unmatched to any gene: 5. CDR3 length equals 13 residues. The CDR3 loop is CASSRTSDGEQYF. The DNA of the CDR3 is TGTGCCAGCAGCCGGACTAGCGACGGCGAGCAGTACTTC.

The rearrangement joins TRBV18 to TRBJ1-2, with D tentatively TRBD1 (5 bases). In germline, CDR1 is KGHSH, CDR2 LQKENI. The V and J ends lost 3 bases and 6 bases respectively, with 11 bases between them. This CDR3 region has 13 residues. CDR3 region: CASSPGGTDGYTF. For the CDR3, the DNA is TGTGCCAGCTCACCTGGGGGGACCGATGGCTACACCTTC.